The rows below give T cell receptor beta chains drawn from one sample of a study of CXCR3-negative and CXCR3-positive naive CD8 T cells. TCRdb reanalyzed the 5' RACE reads, giving one entry per CDR3 protein sequence and no DNA. The sample holds 120,000 to 150,000 distinct CDR3 sequences. Sequenced sample: naive CXCR3+ CD8+ T cells from blood. Receptors were obtained from a human donor in good health. Some clones in this sample may be carry-over from other donors' samples. CDR3s include the opening cysteine and the closing phenylalanine or tryptophan.

V gene,J gene,CDR3 protein
TRBV12-3/TRBV12-4,TRBJ1-2,CASSPGVGNYGYTF
TRBV10-3,TRBJ2-1,CAISEIQRGSSYNEQFF
TRBV6-5,TRBJ2-7,CASIGAGVGTYEQYF
TRBV29-1,TRBJ2-7,CSVVLAVSSYEQYF
TRBV7-2,TRBJ2-7,CASSPTLRGNEQYF
TRBV12-5,TRBJ2-1,CASGLGLGQNNEQFF
TRBV11-2,TRBJ2-7,CASILSSGSPLEQYF
TRBV10-3,TRBJ2-3,CAISEPRSLQGGRADTQYF
TRBV4-2,TRBJ2-5,CASSPAGGSGGRETQYF
TRBV13,TRBJ1-1,CASSLEGVGTEAFF
TRBV11-3,TRBJ2-1,CASSPLAGTYNEQFF
TRBV27,TRBJ2-7,CASSLWPRVGYEQYF
TRBV24-1,TRBJ2-1,CATRLGGSGSSSYNEQFF
TRBV29-1,TRBJ2-1,CSVEVQGNEQFF
TRBV10-3,TRBJ1-2,CAIRFDERGYTF
TRBV13,TRBJ2-7,CASSPPTSGRGEQYF
TRBV5-1,TRBJ1-2,CASSSTVSYGYTF
TRBV29-1,TRBJ2-5,CSAAGAGKETQYF
TRBV7-9,TRBJ2-5,CASSQGLAGASETQYF
TRBV15,TRBJ1-1,CATSRGEYTEAFF
TRBV6-6,TRBJ1-1,CASRPLRESGEGEAFF
TRBV7-9,TRBJ2-7,CASSPPSRDEQYF
TRBV7-9,TRBJ2-5,CASSLSTGKEETQYF
TRBV30,TRBJ2-1,CAWSALESDEQFF
TRBV20-1,TRBJ2-7,CSARALEGASYEQYF
TRBV7-6,TRBJ1-4,CASSLGGGLEKLFF
TRBV20-1,TRBJ2-3,CSADTAGRGADTQYF
TRBV11-2,TRBJ2-4,CASSLAAGGQNIQYF
TRBV10-3,TRBJ1-2,CAIRVGQGANYGYTF
TRBV7-9,TRBJ2-2,CASSGQGRGGELFF
TRBV12-3/TRBV12-4,TRBJ1-5,CASALSPFNQPQHF
TRBV5-1,TRBJ2-7,CASSPLPLAGVYEQYF
TRBV18,TRBJ2-5,CASSPPEGQETQYF
TRBV12-3/TRBV12-4,TRBJ2-7,CASSREFYEQYF
TRBV20-1,TRBJ2-7,CSARVRLAGRDEQYF
TRBV12-3/TRBV12-4,TRBJ1-1,CASSLQSRDLNLNTEAFF